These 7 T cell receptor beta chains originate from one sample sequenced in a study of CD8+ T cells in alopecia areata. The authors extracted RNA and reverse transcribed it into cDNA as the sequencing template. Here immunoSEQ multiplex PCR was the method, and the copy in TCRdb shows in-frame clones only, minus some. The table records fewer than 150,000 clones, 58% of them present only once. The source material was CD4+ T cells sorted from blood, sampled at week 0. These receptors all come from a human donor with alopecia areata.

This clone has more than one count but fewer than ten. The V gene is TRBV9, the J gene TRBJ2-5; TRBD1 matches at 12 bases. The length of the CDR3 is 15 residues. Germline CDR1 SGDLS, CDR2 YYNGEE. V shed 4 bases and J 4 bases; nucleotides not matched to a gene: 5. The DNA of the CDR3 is TGTGCCAGCAGCCTACAGGGACAGGGGGCAGAGACCCAGTACTTC. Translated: CASSLQGQGAETQYF.

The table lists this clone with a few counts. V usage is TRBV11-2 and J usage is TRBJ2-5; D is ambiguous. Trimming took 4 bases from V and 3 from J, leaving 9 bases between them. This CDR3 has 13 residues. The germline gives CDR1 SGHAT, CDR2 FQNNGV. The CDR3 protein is CASSSIQEETQYF. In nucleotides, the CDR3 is TGTGCCAGCAGCTCAATTCAAGAAGAGACCCAGTACTTC.

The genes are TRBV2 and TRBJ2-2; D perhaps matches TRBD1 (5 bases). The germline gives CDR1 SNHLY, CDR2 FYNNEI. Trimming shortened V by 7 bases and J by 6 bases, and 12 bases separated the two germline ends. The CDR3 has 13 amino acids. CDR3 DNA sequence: TGTGCCAGCAATCAGGGTCAGCCCGGGGAGCTGTTTTTT. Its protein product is CASNQGQPGELFF.

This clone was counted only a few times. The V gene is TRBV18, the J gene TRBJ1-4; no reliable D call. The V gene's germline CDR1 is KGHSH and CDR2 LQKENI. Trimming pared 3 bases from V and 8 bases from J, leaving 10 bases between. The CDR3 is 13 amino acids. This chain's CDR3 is CASSPLTEEKLFF. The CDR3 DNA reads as TGTGCCAGCTCACCTCTAACGGAAGAAAAACTGTTTTTT.

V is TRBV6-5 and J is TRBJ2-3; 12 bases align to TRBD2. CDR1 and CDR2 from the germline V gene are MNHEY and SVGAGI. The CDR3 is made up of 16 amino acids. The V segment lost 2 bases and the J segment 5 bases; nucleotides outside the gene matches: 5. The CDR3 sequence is CASSYPTSGGKDTQYF. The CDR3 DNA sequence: TGTGCCAGCAGTTACCCGACTAGCGGGGGAAAAGATACGCAGTATTTT.

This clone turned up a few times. The chain's CDR3 is CASTRGPNEKLFF. DNA of the CDR3: TGTGCCAGCACCAGGGGGCCCAATGAAAAACTGTTTTTT. The chain recombines TRBV2 with TRBJ1-4, with 8 bases matching TRBD1. Trimming cost V 7 bases and J 5 bases; bases outside gene matches: 3. The CDR3 spans 13 residues. Germline lookup yields CDR1 SNHLY and CDR2 FYNNEI.

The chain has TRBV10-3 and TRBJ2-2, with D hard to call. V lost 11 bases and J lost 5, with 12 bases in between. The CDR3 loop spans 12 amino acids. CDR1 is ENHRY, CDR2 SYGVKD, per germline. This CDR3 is CAAGRSTGELFF. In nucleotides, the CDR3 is TGTGCCGCAGGCCGTTCGACCGGGGAGCTGTTTTTT.